This T cell receptor (beta chain) was obtained from a study of T cell repertoires in cytomegalovirus infection. The overall study: Indications of both CMV infection and matching HLA type were provided by public TCR beta signatures. Notes on the study in general: Cumulative frequency of public TCR beta families picked out carriers of CMV plus the relevant HLA. Within the response measured ex vivo, HLA-C-restricted CMV-specific TCR beta clonotypes were dominant.

Remarks on this clonotype: The antigen is not known.

A single record per CDR3 protein comes from TCRdb applying MiXCR to the reads. The table records about 230,000 distinct CDR3 sequences, roughly 6.5% of them present only once. The CDR3 consists of 15 residues. Germline V lookup: CDR1 SGHAT, CDR2 FQNNGV. Trimming left V 1 base short and J 4 bases short, with 13 bases between. The rearrangement links TRBV11-2 to TRBJ2-5, with D tentatively TRBD1 or TRBD2 (6 bases each). The origin of this receptor is a human donor in good health (CMV status not recorded). Some clones in this sample may be carry-over from other donors' samples. Sequenced input: PBMCs. The CDR3 DNA is TGTGCCAGCAGCTTAGCCGGGGGCCCCGGAGAGACCCAGTACTTC. It specifies CASSLAGGPGETQYF.